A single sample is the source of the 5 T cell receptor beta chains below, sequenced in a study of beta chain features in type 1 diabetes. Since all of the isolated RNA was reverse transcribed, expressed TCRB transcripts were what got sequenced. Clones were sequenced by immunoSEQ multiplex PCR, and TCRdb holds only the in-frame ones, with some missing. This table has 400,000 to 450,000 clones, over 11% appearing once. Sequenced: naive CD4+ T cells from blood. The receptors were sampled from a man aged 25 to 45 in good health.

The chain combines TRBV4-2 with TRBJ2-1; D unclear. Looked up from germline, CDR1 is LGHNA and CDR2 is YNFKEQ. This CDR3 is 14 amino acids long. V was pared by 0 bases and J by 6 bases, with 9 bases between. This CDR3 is CASSQDVRSNEQFF. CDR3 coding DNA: TGTGCCAGCAGCCAAGATGTAAGGTCCAATGAGCAGTTCTTC.

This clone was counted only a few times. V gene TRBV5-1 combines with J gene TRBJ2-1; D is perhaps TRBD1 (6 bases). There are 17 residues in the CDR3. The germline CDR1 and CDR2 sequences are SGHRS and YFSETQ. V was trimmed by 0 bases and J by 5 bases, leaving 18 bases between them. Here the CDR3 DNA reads TGCGCCAGCAGCTTGGTCGGACAGTCAAAATCCCACAATGAGCAGTTCTTC. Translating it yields CASSLVGQSKSHNEQFF.

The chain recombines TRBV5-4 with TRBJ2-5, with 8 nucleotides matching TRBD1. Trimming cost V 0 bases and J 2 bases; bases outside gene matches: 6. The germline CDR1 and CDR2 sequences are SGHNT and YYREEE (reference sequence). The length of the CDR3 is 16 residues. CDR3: CASSLGTGLIQETQYF. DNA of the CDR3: TGTGCCAGCAGCTTGGGGACAGGGTTGATTCAAGAGACCCAGTACTTC.

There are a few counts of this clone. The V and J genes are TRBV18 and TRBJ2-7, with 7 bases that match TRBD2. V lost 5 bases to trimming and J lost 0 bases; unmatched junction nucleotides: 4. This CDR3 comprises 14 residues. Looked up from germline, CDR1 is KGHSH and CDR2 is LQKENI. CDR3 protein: CASSASGSSYEQYV. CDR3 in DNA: TGTGCCAGCTCAGCTAGCGGTAGCTCCTACGAGCAGTACGTC.

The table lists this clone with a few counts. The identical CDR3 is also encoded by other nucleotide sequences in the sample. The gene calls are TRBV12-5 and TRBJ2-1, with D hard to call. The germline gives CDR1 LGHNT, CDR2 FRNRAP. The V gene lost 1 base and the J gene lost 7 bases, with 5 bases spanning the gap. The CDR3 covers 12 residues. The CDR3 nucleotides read TGTGCTAGTGGTTTGGAGGCGAATGAGCAGTTCTTC. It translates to CASGLEANEQFF. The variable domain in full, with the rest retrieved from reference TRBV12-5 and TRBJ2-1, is DARVTQTPRHKVTEMGQEVTMRCQPILGHNTVFWYRQTMMQGLELLAYFRNRAPLDDSGMPKDRFSAEMPDATLATLKIQPSEPRDSAVYFCASGLEANEQFFGPGTRLTVL.